The clone carrying this TCR beta chain was seen more than once but under ten times. Its specificity is unknown. TCRdb analysed the RT-PCR reads with MiXCR anew, one entry per CDR3 protein. The sample includes 300,000 to 350,000 distinct CDR3 sequences, just over 20% of them seen just once. This record comes from a study of response to subunit inactivated influenza vaccine. This CDR3 is 13 amino acids long. V dropped 3 bases and J dropped 1 base, with 6 bases sitting between them. The germline V gene has CDR1 LGHDT and CDR2 YNNKEL (reference sequence). General study points: Authors suggested that a seasonal influenza vaccination recruits few new T cells each time.

This rearrangement joins TRBV3-1 to TRBJ1-1; TRBD1 is a possible D gene (5 bases). This clonotype was sampled from a man between 50 and 70 years old who received an inactivated influenza vaccine. The sample was PBMCs from blood, taken about 20 months after vaccination. CDR3 sequence: CASSHTGNTEAFF. In DNA form, the CDR3 reads TGTGCCAGCAGCCACACAGGGAACACTGAAGCTTTCTTT. Combining the CDR3 with reference TRBV3-1 and TRBJ1-1 gives the whole variable domain DTAVSQTPKYLVTQMGNDKSIKCEQNLGHDTMYWYKQDSKKFLKIMFSYNNKELIINETVPNRFSPKSPDKAHLNLHINSLELGDSAVYFCASSHTGNTEAFFGQGTRLTVV.